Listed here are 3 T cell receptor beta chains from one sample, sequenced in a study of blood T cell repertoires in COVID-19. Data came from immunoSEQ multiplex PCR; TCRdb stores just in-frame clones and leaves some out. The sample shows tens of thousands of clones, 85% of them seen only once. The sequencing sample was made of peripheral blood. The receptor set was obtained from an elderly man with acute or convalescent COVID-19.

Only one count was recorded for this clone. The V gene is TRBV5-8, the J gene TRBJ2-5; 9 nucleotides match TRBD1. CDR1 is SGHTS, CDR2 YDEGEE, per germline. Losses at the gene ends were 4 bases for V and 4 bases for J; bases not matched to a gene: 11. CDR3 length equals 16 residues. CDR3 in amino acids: CASSPLQGASGETQYF. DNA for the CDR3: TGTGCCAGCAGCCCGCTACAGGGGGCATCGGGAGAGACCCAGTACTTC.

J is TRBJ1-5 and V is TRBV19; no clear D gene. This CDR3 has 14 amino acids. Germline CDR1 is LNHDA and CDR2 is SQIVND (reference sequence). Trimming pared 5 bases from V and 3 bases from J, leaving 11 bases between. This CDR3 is CASSPRELNQPQHF. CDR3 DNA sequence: TGTGCCAGTAGTCCCCGGGAACTCAATCAGCCCCAGCATTTT.

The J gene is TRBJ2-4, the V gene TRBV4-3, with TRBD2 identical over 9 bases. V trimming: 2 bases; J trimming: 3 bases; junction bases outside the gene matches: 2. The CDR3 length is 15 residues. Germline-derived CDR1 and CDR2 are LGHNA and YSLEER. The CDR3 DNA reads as TGCGCCAGCAGCCAACGACTAGCGGTCAAAAACATTCAGTACTTC. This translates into CASSQRLAVKNIQYF.